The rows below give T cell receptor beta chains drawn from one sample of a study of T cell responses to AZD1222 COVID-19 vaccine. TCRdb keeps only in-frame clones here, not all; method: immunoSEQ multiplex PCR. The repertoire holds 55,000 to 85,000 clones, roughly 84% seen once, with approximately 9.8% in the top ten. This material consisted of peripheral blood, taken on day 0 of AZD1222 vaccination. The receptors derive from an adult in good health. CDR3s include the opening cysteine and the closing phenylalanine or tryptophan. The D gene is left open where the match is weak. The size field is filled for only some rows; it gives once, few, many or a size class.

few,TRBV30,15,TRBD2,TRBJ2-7,TGTGCCTGGGATCTAGCGGGGGGGCCTCTAGCCGAGCAGTACTTC,CAWDLAGGPLAEQYF
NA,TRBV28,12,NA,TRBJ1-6,TGTGCGAGCTGCCCCGGGATGGGACCCCTCCACTTT,CASCPGMGPLHF
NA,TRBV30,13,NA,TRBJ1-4,TGTGCTACCTTGGCCCCCGGGGGTGAAAAACTGTTTTTT,CATLAPGGEKLFF
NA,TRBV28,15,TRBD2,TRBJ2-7,TGTGCCAGCAGTTTACCGGGACTAGCGGGGCTCGAGCAGTACTTC,CASSLPGLAGLEQYF
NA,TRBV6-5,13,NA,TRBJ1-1,TGTGCCAGCAGTTCACAGGAGAACACTGAAGCTTTCTTT,CASSSQENTEAFF
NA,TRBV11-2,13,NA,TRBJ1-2,TGTGCCAGCAGCTTAGATCAGGACAGAGGCTACACCTTC,CASSLDQDRGYTF
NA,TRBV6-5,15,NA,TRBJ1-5,TGTGCCACTGCCGAACGGTGGGGTTCCAATCAGCCCCAGCATTTT,CATAERWGSNQPQHF
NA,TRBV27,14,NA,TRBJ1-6,TGTGCCAGCAGTTTATCCGCGGACGGCTCACCCCTCCACTTT,CASSLSADGSPLHF
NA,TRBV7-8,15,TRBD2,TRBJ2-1,TGTGCCAGCAGCTCCACTAGCGGGGGGACGGGTGAGCAGTTCTTC,CASSSTSGGTGEQFF
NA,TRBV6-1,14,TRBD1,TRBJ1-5,TGTGCCAGCAGTTCGACAGGGGGCAGTCAGCCCCAGCATTTT,CASSSTGGSQPQHF
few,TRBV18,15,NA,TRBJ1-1,TGTGCCAGCTCCACTTCCCACGGGGCCAACACTGAAGCTTTCTTT,CASSTSHGANTEAFF
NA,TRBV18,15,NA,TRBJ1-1,TGTGCCAGCTCACCACCAGAGATCCTGAGGACTGAAGCTTTCTTT,CASSPPEILRTEAFF
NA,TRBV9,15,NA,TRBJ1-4,TGTGCCAGCAGCCCCAGACATTCCTCTAATGAAAAACTGTTTTTT,CASSPRHSSNEKLFF
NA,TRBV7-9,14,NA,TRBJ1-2,TGTGCCAGCAGCTTAAACAGCGGGGGCTATGGCTACACCTTC,CASSLNSGGYGYTF
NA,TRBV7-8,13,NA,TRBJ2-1,TGTGCCAGCAGCCAAGGGAGCAGCAATGAGCAGTTCTTC,CASSQGSSNEQFF
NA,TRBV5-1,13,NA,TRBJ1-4,TGCGCCAGCAGTGACAGGAGTAATGAAAAACTGTTTTTT,CASSDRSNEKLFF
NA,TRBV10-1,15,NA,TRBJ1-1,TGCGCCAGCAGTGAGTATGGCAACCCCCCCACTGAAGCTTTCTTT,CASSEYGNPPTEAFF
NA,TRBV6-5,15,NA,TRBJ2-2,TGTGCCAGCAGTTACTCGGGACAGAACACCGGGGAGCTGTTTTTT,CASSYSGQNTGELFF
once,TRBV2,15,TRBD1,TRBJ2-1,TGTGCCAGCAGTGCTCCGACAGGGGGCTACAATGAGCAGTTCTTC,CASSAPTGGYNEQFF
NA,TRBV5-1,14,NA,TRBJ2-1,TGCGCCAGCAGCTTGGCCGGGGAATTCAATGAGCAGTTCTTC,CASSLAGEFNEQFF
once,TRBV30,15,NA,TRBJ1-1,TGTGCCTGGACCCCCTCCTGGGGGCTTGGGACTGAAGCTTTCTTT,CAWTPSWGLGTEAFF
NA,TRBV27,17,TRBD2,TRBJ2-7,TGTGCCAGCAGTCCGAATCCGGGACTAGCGGGAAGCTACGAGCAGTACTTC,CASSPNPGLAGSYEQYF
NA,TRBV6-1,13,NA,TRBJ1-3,TGTGCCAGCGGAGGAAGCTCTGGAAACACCATATATTTT,CASGGSSGNTIYF
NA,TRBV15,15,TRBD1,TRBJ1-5,TGTGCCACCAGCCCACAGGGGGGTGGCAATCAGCCCCAGCATTTT,CATSPQGGGNQPQHF
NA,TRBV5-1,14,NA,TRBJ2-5,TGCGCCAGCAGTCAGGAGAGCGGACGAGAGACCCAGTACTTC,CASSQESGRETQYF
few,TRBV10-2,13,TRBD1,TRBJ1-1,TGCGCCAGCAGTCGGGGACAGGGCACTAAAGCTTTCTTT,CASSRGQGTKAFF
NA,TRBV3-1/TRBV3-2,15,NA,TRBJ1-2,TGTGCCTCCAGCCGGGCAGCAGGGCCTACCTATGGCTACACCTTC,CASSRAAGPTYGYTF
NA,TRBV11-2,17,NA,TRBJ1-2,TGTGCCAGCAGCTTAGCATTTAGGGGGGCTATGGGCTATGGCTACACCTTC,CASSLAFRGAMGYGYTF
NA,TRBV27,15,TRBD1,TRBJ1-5,TGTGCCAGCAGTTTAGGACAGGGGTTCAATCAGCCCCAGCATTTT,CASSLGQGFNQPQHF
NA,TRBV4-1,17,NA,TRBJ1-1,TGCGCCAGCAGCCAACCCTCGGGCAGGCGGTATAACACTGAAGCTTTCTTT,CASSQPSGRRYNTEAFF
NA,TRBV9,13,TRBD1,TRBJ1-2,TGTGCCAGCAGCGACAGGGGGGACTATGGCTACACCTTC,CASSDRGDYGYTF
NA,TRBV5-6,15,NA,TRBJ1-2,TGTGCCAGCAGCTTGAGGGGAAGGTCCGACTATGGCTACACCTTC,CASSLRGRSDYGYTF
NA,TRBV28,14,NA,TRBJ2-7,TGTGCCAGCAGTTGGGTACAGGGCCCCTACGAGCAGTACTTC,CASSWVQGPYEQYF
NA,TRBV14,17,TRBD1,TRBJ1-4,TGTGCCAGCAGCCATGGAACCACGACAGGGGGCCTTGAAAAACTGTTTTTT,CASSHGTTTGGLEKLFF
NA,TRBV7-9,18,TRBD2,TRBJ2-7,TGTGCCAGCAGCTCCGGCCTAGCGGGGGGATCAAGGATCTACGAGCAGTACTTC,CASSSGLAGGSRIYEQYF
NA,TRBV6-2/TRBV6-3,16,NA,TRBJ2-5,TGTGCCAGCAGTTATTCACCCCGGGGGAGGAGAGAGACCCAGTACTTC,CASSYSPRGRRETQYF
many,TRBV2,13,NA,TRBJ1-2,TGTGCCAGCAGCTACAGGGTAGGAGGAGGCTACACCTTC,CASSYRVGGGYTF
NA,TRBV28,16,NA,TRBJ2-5,TGTGCCAGCAGTTTGGCTAGCCCAGAGATGGTGGAGACCCAGTACTTC,CASSLASPEMVETQYF
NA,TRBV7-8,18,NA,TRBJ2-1,TGTGCCAGCAGCTTGAGACAGGGGGCGGCTAGCGGGGTGGATGAGCAGTTCTTC,CASSLRQGAASGVDEQFF
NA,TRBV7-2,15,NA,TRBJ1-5,TGTGCCAGCAGCCCGGATCCAGGAGGCAATCAGCCCCAGCATTTT,CASSPDPGGNQPQHF
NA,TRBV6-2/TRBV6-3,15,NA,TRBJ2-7,TGTGCCAGCAGTCTTCCCGGACAGAATCGATACGAGCAGTACTTC,CASSLPGQNRYEQYF
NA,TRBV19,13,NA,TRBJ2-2,TGTGCCAGTAGTATAGATCCCCCCGGAGTGCTGTTTTTT,CASSIDPPGVLFF
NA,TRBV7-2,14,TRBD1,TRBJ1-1,TGTGCCAGCAGCTTAGGCAGGGACAGGACTGAAGCTTTCTTT,CASSLGRDRTEAFF
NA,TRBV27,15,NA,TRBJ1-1,TGTGCCAGCAGTTTTGGTCCAGGATCGAACACTGAAGCTTTCTTT,CASSFGPGSNTEAFF
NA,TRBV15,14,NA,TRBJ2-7,TGTGCCACCAGCAGAGAGGGGGAAGTCTCCGAGCAGTACTTC,CATSREGEVSEQYF
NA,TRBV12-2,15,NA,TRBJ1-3,TGTGCAAGTCGCTTCCCCCGGACCTCTGGAAACACCATATATTTT,CASRFPRTSGNTIYF
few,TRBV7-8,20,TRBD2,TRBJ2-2,TGTGCCAGCAGCTCGTATAGGATGGGACTAGCGGGCCGGGGCACCGGGGAGCTGTTTTTT,CASSSYRMGLAGRGTGELFF
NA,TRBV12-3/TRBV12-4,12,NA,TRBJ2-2,TGTGCCACCCGGGGGTTCACCGGGGAGCTGTTTTTT,CATRGFTGELFF
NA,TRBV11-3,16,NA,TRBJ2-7,TGTGCCAGCAGCTTAGATATAGGCAGGGTCCGGCTCGAGCAGTACTTC,CASSLDIGRVRLEQYF
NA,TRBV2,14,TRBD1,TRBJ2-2,TGTGCCAGCATAGCAGGGGGCGTTCCCGGGGAGCTGTTTTTT,CASIAGGVPGELFF
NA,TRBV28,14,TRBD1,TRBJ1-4,TGTGCCAGCAGAACCGGGACAGGGCTTGAAAAACTGTTTTTT,CASRTGTGLEKLFF
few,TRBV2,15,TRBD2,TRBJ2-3,TGTGCCAGCAGTCTTAGCGGGGGGCAAGGAGATACGCAGTATTTT,CASSLSGGQGDTQYF
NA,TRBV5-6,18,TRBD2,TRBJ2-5,TGTGCCAGCAGTTCCAGACTAGCGGGGGCCCTGGGGGCAGAGACCCAGTACTTC,CASSSRLAGALGAETQYF
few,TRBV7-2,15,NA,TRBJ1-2,TGTGCCAGCAGCTCGCCGGGGGCGGGCTTCTATGGCTACACCTTC,CASSSPGAGFYGYTF